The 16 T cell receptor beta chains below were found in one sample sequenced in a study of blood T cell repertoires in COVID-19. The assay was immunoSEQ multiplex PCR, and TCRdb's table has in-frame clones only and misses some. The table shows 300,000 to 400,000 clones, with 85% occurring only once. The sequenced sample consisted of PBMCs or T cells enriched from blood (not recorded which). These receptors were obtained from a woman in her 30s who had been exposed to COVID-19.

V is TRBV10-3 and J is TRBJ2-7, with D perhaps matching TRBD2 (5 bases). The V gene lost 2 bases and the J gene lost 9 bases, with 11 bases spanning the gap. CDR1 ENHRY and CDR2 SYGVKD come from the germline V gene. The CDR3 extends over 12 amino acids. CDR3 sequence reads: CAISEVRDGQYF. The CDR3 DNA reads TGTGCCATCAGTGAGGTACGGGATGGGCAGTACTTC.

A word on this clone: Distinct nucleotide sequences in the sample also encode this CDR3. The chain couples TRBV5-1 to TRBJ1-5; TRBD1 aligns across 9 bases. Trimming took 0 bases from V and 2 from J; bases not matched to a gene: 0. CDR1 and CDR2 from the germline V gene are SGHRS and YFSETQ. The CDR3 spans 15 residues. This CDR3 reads CASSLGQGGNQPQHF. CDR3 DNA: TGCGCCAGCAGCTTGGGACAGGGGGGCAATCAGCCCCAGCATTTT.

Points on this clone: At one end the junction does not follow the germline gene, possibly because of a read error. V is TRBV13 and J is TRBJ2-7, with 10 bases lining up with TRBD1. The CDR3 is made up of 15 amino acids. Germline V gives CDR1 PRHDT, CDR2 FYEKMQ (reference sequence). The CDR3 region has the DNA TGTGCCAGTTCCCGGGACAGGGGCCCTCCTGGTTTCGCGAACTTC. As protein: CASSRDRGPPGFANF.

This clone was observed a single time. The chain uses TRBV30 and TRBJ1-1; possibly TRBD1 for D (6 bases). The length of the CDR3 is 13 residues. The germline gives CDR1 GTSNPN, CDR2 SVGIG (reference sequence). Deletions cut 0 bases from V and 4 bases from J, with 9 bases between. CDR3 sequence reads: CAWSVQGATEAFF. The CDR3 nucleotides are TGTGCCTGGAGTGTACAGGGAGCCACTGAAGCTTTCTTT.

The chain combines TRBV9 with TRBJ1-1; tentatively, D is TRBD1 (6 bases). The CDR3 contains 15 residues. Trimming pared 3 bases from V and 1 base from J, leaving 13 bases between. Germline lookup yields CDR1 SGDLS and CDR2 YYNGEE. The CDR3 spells CASSAGDTTNTEAFF. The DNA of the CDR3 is TGTGCCAGCAGCGCAGGGGATACTACGAACACTGAAGCTTTCTTT.

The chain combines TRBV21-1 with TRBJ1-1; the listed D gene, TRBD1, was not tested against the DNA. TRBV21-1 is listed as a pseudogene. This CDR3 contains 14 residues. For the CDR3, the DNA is TGTGCCAGCAGCAAAATAAGAGGGGGCACTGAAGCTTTCTTT. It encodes CASSKIRGGTEAFF.

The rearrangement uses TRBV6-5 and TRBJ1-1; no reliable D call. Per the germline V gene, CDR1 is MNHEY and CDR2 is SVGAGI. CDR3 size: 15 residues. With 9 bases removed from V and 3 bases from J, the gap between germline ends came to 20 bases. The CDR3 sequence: CASLRRALRDTEAFF. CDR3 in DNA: TGTGCCAGTTTACGCCGGGCCTTGAGGGACACTGAAGCTTTCTTT.

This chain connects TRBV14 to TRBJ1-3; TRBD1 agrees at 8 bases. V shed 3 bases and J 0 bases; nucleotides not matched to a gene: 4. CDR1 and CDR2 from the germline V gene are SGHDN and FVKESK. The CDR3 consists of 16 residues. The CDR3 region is CASSQAGGFSGNTIYF. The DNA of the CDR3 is TGTGCCAGCAGCCAGGCAGGGGGCTTCTCTGGAAACACCATATATTTT.

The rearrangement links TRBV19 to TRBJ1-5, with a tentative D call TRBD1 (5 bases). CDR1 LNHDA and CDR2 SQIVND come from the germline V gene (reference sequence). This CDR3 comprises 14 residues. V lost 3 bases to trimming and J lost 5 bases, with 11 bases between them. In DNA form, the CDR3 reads TGTGCCAGTAGTATTGGGGGGGGGTATCAGCCCCAGCATTTT. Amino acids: CASSIGGGYQPQHF.

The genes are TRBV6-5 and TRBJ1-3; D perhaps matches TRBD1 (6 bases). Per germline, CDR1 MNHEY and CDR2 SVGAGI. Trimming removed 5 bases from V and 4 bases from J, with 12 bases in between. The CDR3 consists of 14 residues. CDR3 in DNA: TGTGCCAGCAGTCAGATGGGGGCAGGAAACACCATATATTTT. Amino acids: CASSQMGAGNTIYF.

The CDR3 loop reads CASSSPKAGDPDTQYF. In DNA form, the CDR3 reads TGCGCCAGCAGCTCCCCTAAAGCGGGAGACCCAGATACGCAGTATTTT. The rearrangement joins TRBV5-1 to TRBJ2-3; 8 bases are a match to TRBD2. CDR3 length: 16 residues. The germline gives CDR1 SGHRS, CDR2 YFSETQ. J lost 4 bases, V lost 3 bases, and 10 bases had no gene match. Full variable domain (missing parts from reference TRBV5-1 and TRBJ2-3): KAGVTQTPRYLIKTRGQQVTLSCSPISGHRSVSWYQQTPGQGLQFLFEYFSETQRNKGNFPGRFSGRQFSNSRSEMNVSTLELGDSALYLCASSSPKAGDPDTQYFGPGTRLTVL.

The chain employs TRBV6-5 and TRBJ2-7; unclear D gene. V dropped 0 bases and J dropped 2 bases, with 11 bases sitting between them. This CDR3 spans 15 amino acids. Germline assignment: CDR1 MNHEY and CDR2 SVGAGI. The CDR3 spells CASSYSLGRPYEQYF. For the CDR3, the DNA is TGTGCCAGCAGTTACTCTTTGGGCCGACCCTACGAGCAGTACTTC.

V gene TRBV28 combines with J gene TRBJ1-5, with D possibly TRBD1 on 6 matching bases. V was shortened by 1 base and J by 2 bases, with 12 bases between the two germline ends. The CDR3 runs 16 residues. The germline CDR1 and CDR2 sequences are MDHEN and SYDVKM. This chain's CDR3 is CASSLSGAGGNQPQHF. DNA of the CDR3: TGTGCCAGCAGTTTATCAGGGGCCGGTGGCAATCAGCCCCAGCATTTT.

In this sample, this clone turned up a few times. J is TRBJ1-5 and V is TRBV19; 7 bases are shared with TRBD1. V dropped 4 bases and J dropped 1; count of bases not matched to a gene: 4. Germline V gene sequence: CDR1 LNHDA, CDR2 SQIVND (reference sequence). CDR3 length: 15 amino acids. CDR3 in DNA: TGTGCCAGTAGTACACCGGGACAGAGCAATCAGCCCCAGCATTTT. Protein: CASSTPGQSNQPQHF.

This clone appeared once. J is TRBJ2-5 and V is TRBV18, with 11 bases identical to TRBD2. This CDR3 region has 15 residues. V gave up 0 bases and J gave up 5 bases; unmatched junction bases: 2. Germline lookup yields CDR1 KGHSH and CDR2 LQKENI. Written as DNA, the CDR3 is TGTGCCAGCTCACCACCTAGCGGGAGGGCGGAGACCCAGTACTTC. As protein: CASSPPSGRAETQYF.

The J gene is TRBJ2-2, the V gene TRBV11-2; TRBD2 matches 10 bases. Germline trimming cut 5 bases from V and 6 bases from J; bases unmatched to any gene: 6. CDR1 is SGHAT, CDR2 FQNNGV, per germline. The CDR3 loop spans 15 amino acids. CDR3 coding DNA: TGTGCCAGCAGCCCCCCTAGCGGGGGTGCCGGGGAGCTGTTTTTT. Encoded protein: CASSPPSGGAGELFF.